This TCR beta chain comes out of a study of T cell clonality in common variable immunodeficiency. Study-wide results and limits: In common variable immunodeficiency, TCR beta chains reportedly carried fewer deletions and N-nucleotide insertions.

About this clone itself: Its antigen remains unidentified.

For at least one year, all CVID subjects received replacement immunoglobulin. The repertoire was sequenced with immunoSEQ multiplex PCR; TCRdb's copy has only in-frame clones and lacks some. Observed are about 14,000 clones, no singletons, with the top ten taking 8.5% to 10%. Sample: peripheral blood mononuclear cells. The clonotype originates from a human donor with common variable immunodeficiency.

The sequenced CDR3 bases are TGCAGTCAAGAGACTAGGGGAGAGACC. This gives the protein CSQETRGET. The entire CDR3 protein is CSQETRGETQYF. The chain has TRBV20-1 and TRBJ2-5, with D perhaps matching TRBD2 (6 bases). Read data end 3 residues before the CDR3 end; the end is taken from the germline J gene. Trimming took off 8 bases at V and 4 bases at J, with 14 bases between the two ends. Germline CDR1 and CDR2: DFQATT and SNEGSKA (reference sequence). The CDR3 totals 12 residues.